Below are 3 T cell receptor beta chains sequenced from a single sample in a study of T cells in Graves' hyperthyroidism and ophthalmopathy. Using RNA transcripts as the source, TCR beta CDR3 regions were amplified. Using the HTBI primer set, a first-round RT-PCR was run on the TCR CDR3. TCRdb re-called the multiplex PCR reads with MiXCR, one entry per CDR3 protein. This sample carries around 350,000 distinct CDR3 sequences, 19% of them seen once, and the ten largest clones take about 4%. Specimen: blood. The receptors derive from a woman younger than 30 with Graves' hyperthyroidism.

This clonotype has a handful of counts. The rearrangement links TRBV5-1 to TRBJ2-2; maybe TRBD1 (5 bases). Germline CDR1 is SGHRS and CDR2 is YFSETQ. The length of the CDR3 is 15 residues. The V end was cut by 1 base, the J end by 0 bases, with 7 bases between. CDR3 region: CASSLSTANTGELFF. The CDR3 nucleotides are TGCGCCAGCAGCTTGTCGACAGCGAACACCGGGGAGCTGTTTTTT.

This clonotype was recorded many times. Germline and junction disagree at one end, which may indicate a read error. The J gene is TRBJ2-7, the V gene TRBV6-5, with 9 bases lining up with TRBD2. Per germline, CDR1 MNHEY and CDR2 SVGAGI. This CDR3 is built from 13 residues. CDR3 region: CASSYSTSGTMAF. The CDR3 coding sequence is TGTGCCAGCAGTTACTCGACTAGCGGAACCATGGCGTTC.

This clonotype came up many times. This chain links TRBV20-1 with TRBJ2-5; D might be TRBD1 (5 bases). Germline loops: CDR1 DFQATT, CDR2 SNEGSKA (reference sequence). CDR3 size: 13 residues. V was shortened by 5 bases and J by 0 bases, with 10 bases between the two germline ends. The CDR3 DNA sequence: TGCAGTGCTGATACAGGAAACCAAGAGACCCAGTACTTC. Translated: CSADTGNQETQYF.